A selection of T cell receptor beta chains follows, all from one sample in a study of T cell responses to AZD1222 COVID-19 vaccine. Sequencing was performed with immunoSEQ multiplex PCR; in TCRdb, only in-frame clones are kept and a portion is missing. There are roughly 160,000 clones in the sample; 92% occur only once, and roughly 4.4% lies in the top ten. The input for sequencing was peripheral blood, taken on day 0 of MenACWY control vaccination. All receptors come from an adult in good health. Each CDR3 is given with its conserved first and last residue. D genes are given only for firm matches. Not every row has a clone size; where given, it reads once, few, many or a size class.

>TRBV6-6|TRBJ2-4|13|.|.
CASSPTDGGSQYF
TGTGCCAGCAGCCCCACGGACGGAGGGAGTCAGTACTTC
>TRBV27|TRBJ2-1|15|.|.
CASRSSVSSYNEQFF
TGTGCCAGCAGATCCAGTGTAAGCTCCTACAATGAGCAGTTCTTC
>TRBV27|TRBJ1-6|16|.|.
CASSLSGGSGNSPLHF
TGTGCCAGCAGTTTATCAGGAGGGAGCGGTAATTCACCCCTCCACTTT
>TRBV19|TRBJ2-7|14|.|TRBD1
CASSTGTGPYEQYF
TGTGCCAGTAGTACCGGGACAGGACCCTACGAGCAGTACTTC
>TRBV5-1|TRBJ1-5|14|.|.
CASSDPGTNQPQHF
TGCGCCAGCTCCGATCCCGGGACCAATCAGCCCCAGCATTTT
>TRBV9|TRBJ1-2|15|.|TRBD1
CASSVGATGVGGYTF
TGTGCCAGCAGCGTAGGGGCCACAGGGGTGGGCGGCTACACCTTC
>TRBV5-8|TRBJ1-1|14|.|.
CASSHRAAALKAFF
TGTGCCAGCAGCCACCGGGCAGCCGCCCTGAAAGCTTTCTTT
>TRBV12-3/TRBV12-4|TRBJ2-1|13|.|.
CASSLAENNEQFF
TGTGCCAGCAGTTTGGCGGAAAACAATGAGCAGTTCTTC
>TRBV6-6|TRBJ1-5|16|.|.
CASRYGTLGTSQPQHF
TGTGCCAGCAGATACGGGACCCTAGGGACAAGTCAGCCCCAGCATTTT
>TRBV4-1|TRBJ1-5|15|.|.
CASSQDWSLNQPQHF
TGCGCCAGCAGCCAAGATTGGAGCCTTAATCAGCCCCAGCATTTT
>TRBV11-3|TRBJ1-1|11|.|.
CASSSGQRVFF
TGTGCCAGCAGCTCGGGCCAGCGAGTCTTCTTT
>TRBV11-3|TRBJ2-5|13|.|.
CASSLVLVETQYF
TGTGCCAGCAGCTTAGTACTCGTCGAGACCCAGTACTTC
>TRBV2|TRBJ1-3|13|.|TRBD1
CAARQGTGNTIYF
TGTGCCGCAAGACAGGGCACAGGAAACACCATATATTTT
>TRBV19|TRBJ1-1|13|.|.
CASSIILGTEAFF
TGTGCCAGTAGTATAATCCTGGGGACTGAAGCTTTCTTT
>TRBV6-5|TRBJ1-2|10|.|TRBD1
CARTGATYTF
TGTGCCAGGACAGGGGCCACTTACACCTTC
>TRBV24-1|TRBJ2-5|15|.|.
CATSDPEVPQETQYF
TGTGCCACCAGTGACCCGGAGGTCCCCCAAGAGACCCAGTACTTC
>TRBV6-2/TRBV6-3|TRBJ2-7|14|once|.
CASSSGTGISGQYF
TGTGCCAGCAGTTCCGGGACTGGAATTTCGGGGCAGTACTTC
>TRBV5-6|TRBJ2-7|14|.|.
CASSPFGASLGQYF
TGTGCCAGCAGCCCCTTCGGGGCCAGCTTAGGGCAGTACTTC
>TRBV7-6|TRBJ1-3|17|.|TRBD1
CASSLLAGQGSGNTIYF
TGTGCCAGCAGCTTACTTGCGGGACAGGGCTCTGGAAACACCATATATTTT
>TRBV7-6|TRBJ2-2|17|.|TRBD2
CATFLAPGTTYTGELFF
TGTGCCACCTTCCTGGCCCCCGGGACTACCTACACCGGGGAGCTGTTTTTT
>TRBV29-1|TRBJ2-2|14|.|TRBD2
CSVASSGNTGELFF
TGCAGCGTTGCGTCTAGCGGAAACACCGGGGAGCTGTTTTTT
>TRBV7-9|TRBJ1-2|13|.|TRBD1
CASSDRDHYGYTF
TGTGCCAGCAGCGACAGGGATCACTATGGCTACACCTTC
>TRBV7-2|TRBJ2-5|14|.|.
CASSFLADRETQYF
TGTGCCAGCAGCTTCCTAGCCGACCGAGAGACCCAGTACTTC
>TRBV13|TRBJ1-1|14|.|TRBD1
CASSPRTGWTEAFF
TGTGCCAGCAGTCCCCGGACAGGGTGGACTGAAGCTTTCTTT
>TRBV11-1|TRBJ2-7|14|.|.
CASSTDTISYEQYF
TGTGCCAGCAGCACTGACACGATATCCTACGAGCAGTACTTC
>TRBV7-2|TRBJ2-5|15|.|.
CASTLASGTPETQYF
TGTGCCAGCACCCTAGCTTCCGGGACACCAGAGACCCAGTACTTC
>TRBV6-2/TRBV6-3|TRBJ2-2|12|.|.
CASSLGTGELFF
TGTGCCAGCAGTTTGGGTACCGGGGAGCTGTTTTTT
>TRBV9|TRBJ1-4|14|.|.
CASSVSGADEKLFF
TGTGCCAGCAGCGTAAGTGGGGCAGATGAAAAACTGTTTTTT
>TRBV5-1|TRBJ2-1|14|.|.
CASSRADSYNEQFF
TGCGCCAGCTCTCGGGCGGACTCCTACAATGAGCAGTTCTTC
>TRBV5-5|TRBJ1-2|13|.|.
CASSSAALGGYTF
TGTGCCAGCAGCTCAGCCGCCTTGGGTGGCTACACCTTC
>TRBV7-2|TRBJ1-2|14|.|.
CASSLGPGPYGYTF
TGTGCCAGCAGCTTAGGGCCAGGCCCATATGGCTACACCTTC
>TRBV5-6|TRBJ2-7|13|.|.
CASSRRVPYEQYF
TGTGCCAGCAGCCGGAGGGTGCCCTACGAGCAGTACTTC
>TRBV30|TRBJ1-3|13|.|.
CAWSTGNGNTIYF
TGTGCCTGGAGTACGGGTAATGGAAACACCATATATTTT
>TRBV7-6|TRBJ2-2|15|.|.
CASSLQGGNTGELFF
TGTGCCAGCAGCTTACAGGGGGGGAACACCGGGGAGCTGTTTTTT
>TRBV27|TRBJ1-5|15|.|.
CASRIGGVSNQPQHF
TGTGCCAGCAGAATTGGGGGGGTTAGCAATCAGCCCCAGCATTTT
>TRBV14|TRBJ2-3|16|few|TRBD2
CASSTGLAGFTDTQYF
TGTGCCAGCAGCACGGGACTAGCGGGATTTACAGATACGCAGTATTTT
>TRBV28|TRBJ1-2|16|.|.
CATKGTHNPRGYGYTF
TGTGCCACCAAAGGGACCCACAACCCCCGGGGGTATGGCTACACCTTC
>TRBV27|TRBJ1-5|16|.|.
CASSLYGRSSNQPQHF
TGTGCCAGCAGTTTATACGGGAGGAGTAGCAATCAGCCCCAGCATTTT
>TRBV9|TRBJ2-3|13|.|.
CASSPRGSFAQYF
TGTGCCAGCAGCCCCCGAGGTAGTTTTGCGCAGTATTTT
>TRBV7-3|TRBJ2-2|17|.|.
CASSLMGGSLNTGELFF
TGTGCCAGCAGCTTAATGGGCGGTAGCTTGAACACCGGGGAGCTGTTTTTT
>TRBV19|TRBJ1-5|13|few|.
CASSPGIYQPQHF
TGTGCCAGTAGTCCCGGGATCTATCAGCCCCAGCATTTT
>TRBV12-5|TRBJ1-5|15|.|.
CASGLGTHSNQPQHF
TGTGCTAGTGGTTTGGGCACCCATAGCAATCAGCCCCAGCATTTT